The T cell receptor (beta chain) described here comes from a study of Graves' ophthalmopathy and Graves' hyperthyroidism. From germline, CDR1 is SGDLS and CDR2 YYNGEE. The CDR3 runs 12 residues. Trimming removed 0 bases from V and 11 bases from J, with 9 bases in between. Investigators amplified TCR beta CDR3 regions from RNA transcripts. The first-round RT-PCR employed HTBI primers together with the Qiagen OneStep RT-PCR kit. A multiplex PCR was then performed as the second round. Each CDR3 protein gets one entry after TCRdb re-called the multiplex PCR reads with MiXCR. The table records around 1,200,000 distinct CDR3 sequences, roughly 35% of them present only once. This clonotype was counted between two and nine times.

The chain carries TRBV9 and TRBJ1-5; D gene ambiguous. Sequenced input: peripheral blood or thyroid tissue (not recorded which). The clonotype was recovered from an adult man with Graves' hyperthyroidism. CDR3 in DNA: TGTGCCAGCAGCGTAGATCATGAGACCCAGCATTTT. This sequence encodes CASSVDHETQHF.